This TCR beta chain was observed in a study of OX40 agonist ivuxolimab in advanced cancers. Study-wide background: Earlier anti-PD-1, anti-PD-L1 or anti-CTLA-4 therapy was permitted; under 50% had received some.

Prior autoimmune disease or systemic immunosuppression barred patients. Study-level findings and limits: People who partly responded at 0.1-3.0 mg/kg had some of the least clonal expansion seen. Researchers report that CD8+ T cells had, on average, more expanded clones than CD4+.

As to this clone: Its antigen remains unknown.

This table comes from immunoSEQ multiplex PCR, and its TCRdb copy is limited to in-frame clones, with some not included. The sample has around 83,000 clones, just over 85% seen once. V lost 4 bases and J lost 7, with 8 bases in between. This CDR3 spans 12 amino acids. The germline V gene encodes CDR1 SGHNT and CDR2 YYREEE (reference sequence). The chain links TRBV5-4 to TRBJ2-2; D call uncertain. This sample comprised CD4+ or CD8+ T cells sorted from blood, obtained in a trial of the OX40 agonist ivuxolimab. The sequence derives from an adult with an advanced solid tumor such as melanoma, head and neck, liver or kidney cancer. The CDR3 region is CASSPRYGELFF. In nucleotides, the CDR3 is TGTGCCAGCAGCCCCCGGTACGGGGAGCTGTTTTTT.